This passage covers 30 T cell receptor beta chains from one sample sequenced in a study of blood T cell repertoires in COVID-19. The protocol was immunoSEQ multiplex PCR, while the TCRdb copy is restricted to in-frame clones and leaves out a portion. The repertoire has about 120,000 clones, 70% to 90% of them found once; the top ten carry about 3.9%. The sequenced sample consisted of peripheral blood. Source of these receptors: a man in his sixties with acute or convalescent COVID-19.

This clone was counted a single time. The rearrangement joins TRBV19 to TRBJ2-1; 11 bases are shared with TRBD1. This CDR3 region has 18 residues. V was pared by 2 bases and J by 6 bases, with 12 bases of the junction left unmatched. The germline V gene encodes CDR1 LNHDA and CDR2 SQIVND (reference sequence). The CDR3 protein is CASSITPLGTGGSNEQFF. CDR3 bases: TGTGCCAGTAGTATAACTCCATTAGGGACAGGGGGAAGCAATGAGCAGTTCTTC.

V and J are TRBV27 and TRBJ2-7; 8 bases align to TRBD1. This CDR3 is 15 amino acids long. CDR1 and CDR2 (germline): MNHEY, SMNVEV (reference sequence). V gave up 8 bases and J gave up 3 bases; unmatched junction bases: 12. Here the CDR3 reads CASGGRTGRLYEQYF. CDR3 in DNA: TGTGCCAGCGGGGGAAGGACAGGGCGACTCTACGAGCAGTACTTC.

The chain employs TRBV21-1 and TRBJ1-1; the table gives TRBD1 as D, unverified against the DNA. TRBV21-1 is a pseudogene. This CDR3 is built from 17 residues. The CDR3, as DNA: TGTGCCAGCAGCAAAAAGGGGGGCCGGGACAGTAACACTGAAGCTTTCTTT. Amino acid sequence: CASSKKGGRDSNTEAFF.

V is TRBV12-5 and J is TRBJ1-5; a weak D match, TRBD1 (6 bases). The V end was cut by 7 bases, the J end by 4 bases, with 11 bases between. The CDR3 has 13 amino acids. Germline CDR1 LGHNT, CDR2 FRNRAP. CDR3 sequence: CASALTGNQPQHF. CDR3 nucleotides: TGTGCTAGTGCCTTGACAGGTAATCAGCCCCAGCATTTT.

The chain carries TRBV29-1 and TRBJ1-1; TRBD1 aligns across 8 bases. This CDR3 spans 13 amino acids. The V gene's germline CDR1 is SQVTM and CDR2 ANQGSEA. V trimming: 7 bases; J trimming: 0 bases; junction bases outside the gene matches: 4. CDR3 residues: CSAGQGLNTEAFF. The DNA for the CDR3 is TGCAGCGCCGGACAGGGCTTGAACACTGAAGCTTTCTTT.

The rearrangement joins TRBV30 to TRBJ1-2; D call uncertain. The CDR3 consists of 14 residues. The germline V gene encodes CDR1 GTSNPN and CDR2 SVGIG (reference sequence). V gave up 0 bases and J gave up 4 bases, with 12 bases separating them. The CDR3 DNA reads TGTGCCTGGAGTGTACCGGAGGTGGGCTATGGCTACACCTTC. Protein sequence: CAWSVPEVGYGYTF. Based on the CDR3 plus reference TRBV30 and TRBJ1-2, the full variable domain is SQTIHQWPATLVQPVGSPLSLECTVEGTSNPNLYWYRQAAGRGLQLLFYSVGIGQISSEVPQNLSASRPQDRQFILSSKKLLLSDSGFYLCAWSVPEVGYGYTFGSGTRLTVV.

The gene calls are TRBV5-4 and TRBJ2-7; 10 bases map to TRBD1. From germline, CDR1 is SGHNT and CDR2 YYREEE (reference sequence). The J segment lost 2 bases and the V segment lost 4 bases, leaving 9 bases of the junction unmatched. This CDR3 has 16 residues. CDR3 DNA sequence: TGTGCCAGCAGCCCCGGGACAGGGGCCGAAACCTACGAGCAGTACTTC. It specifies CASSPGTGAETYEQYF. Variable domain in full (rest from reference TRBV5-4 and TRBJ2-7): ETGVTQSPTHLIKTRGQQVTLRCSSQSGHNTVSWYQQALGQGPQFIFQYYREEENGRGNFPPRFSGLQFPNYSSELNVNALELDDSALYLCASSPGTGAETYEQYFGPGTRLTVT.

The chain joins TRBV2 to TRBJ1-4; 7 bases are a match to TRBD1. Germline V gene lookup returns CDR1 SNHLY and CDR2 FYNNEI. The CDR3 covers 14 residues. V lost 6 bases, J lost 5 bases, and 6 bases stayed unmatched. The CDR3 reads CASSRDRDNEKLFF. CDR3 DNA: TGTGCCAGCAGCCGCGACAGGGACAATGAAAAACTGTTTTTT.

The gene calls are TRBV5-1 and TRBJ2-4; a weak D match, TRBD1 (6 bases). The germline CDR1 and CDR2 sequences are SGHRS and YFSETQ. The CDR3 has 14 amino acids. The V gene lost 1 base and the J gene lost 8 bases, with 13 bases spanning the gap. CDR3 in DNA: TGCGCCAGCAGCTTGCCAGGGGACCCGGACATTCAGTACTTC. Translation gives CASSLPGDPDIQYF.

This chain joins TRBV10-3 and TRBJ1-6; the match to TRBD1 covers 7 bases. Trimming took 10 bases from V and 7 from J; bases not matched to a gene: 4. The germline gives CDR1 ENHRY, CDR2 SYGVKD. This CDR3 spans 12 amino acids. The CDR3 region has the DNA TGTGCCAGTCAGGGGGGCAATTCACCCCTCCACTTT. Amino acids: CASQGGNSPLHF.

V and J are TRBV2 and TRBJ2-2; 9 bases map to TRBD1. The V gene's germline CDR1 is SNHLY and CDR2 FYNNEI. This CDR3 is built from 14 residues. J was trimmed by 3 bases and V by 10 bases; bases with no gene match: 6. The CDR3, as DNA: TGTGCCACCCGGGGACAGGGAGACACCGGGGAGCTGTTTTTT. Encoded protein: CATRGQGDTGELFF.

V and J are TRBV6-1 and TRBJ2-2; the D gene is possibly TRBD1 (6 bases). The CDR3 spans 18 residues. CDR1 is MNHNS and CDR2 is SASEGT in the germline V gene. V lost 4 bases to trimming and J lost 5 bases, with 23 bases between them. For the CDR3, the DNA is TGTGCCAGCAGTGCCCTAGTAACAGGGACGAGGTGGACCGGGGAGCTGTTTTTT. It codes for CASSALVTGTRWTGELFF.

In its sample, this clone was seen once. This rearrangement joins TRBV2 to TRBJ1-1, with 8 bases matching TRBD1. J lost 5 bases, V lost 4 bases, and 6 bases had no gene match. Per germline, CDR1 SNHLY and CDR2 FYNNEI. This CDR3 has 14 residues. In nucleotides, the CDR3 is TGTGCCAGCAGTGGGCAGGGGGCGTATACTGAAGCTTTCTTT. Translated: CASSGQGAYTEAFF.

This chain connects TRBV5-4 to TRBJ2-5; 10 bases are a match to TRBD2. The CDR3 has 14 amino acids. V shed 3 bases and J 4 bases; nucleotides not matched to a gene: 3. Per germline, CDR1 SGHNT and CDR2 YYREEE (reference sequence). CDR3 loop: CASSSGLARETQYF. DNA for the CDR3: TGTGCCAGCAGCTCGGGACTAGCGAGAGAGACCCAGTACTTC.

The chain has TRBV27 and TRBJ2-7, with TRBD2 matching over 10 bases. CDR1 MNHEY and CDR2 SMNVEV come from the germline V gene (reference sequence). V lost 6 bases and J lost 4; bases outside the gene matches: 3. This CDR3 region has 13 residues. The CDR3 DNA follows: TGTGCCAGCAGGCGGGGACTAGCGTACGAGCAGTACTTC. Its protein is CASRRGLAYEQYF.

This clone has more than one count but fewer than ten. CDR3 bases: TGCGCCAGCAGCCAAGTCGGAGGGCAGTACGAGCAGTACTTC. It specifies CASSQVGGQYEQYF. This sequence joins TRBV4-1 and TRBJ2-7; perhaps TRBD2 as D (6 bases). There are 14 residues in the CDR3. V was trimmed by 1 base and J by 4 bases, leaving 11 bases between them. Germline lookup yields CDR1 MGHRA and CDR2 YSYEKL.

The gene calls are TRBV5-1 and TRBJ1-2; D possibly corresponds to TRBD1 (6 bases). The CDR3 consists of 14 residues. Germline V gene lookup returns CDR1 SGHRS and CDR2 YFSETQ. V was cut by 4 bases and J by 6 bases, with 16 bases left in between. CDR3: CASSPEGRDNGYTF. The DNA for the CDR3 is TGCGCCAGCAGCCCTGAGGGGAGGGACAATGGCTACACCTTC.

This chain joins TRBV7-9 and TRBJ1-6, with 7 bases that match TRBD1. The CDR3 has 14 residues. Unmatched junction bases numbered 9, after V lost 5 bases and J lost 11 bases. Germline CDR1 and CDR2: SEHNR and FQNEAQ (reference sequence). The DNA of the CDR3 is TGTGCCAGCAGCCTTGGACAGGTGGACCCACCCCTCCACTTT. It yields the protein CASSLGQVDPPLHF.

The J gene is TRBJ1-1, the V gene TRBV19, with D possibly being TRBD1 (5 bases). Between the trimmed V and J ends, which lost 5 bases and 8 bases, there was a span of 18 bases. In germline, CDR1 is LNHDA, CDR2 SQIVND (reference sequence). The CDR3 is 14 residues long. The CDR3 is CASSPSDSMAEAFF. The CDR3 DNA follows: TGTGCCAGTAGTCCTTCAGACAGCATGGCCGAAGCTTTCTTT.

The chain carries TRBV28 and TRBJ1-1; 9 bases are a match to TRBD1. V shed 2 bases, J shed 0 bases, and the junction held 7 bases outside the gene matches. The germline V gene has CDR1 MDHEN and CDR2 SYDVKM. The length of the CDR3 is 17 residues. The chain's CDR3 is CASSLGTGTPLNTEAFF. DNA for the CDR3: TGTGCCAGCAGTTTAGGGACAGGGACCCCTTTGAACACTGAAGCTTTCTTT.

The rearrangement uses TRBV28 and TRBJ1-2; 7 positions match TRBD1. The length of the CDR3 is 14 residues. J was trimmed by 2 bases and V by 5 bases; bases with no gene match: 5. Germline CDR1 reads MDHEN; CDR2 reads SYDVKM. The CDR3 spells CASSPPGQNYGYTF. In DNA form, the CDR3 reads TGTGCCAGCAGTCCCCCGGGACAGAACTATGGCTACACCTTC.

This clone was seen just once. The CDR3 region is CASSPSGDSGANVLTF. The CDR3 region has the DNA TGTGCCAGCAGCCCCTCAGGGGACTCTGGGGCCAACGTCCTGACTTTC. The rearrangement joins TRBV4-2 to TRBJ2-6; D is possibly TRBD1 (6 bases). CDR1 and CDR2 (germline): LGHNA, YNFKEQ. V lost 4 bases and J lost 0, with 10 bases in between. This CDR3 is built from 16 residues.

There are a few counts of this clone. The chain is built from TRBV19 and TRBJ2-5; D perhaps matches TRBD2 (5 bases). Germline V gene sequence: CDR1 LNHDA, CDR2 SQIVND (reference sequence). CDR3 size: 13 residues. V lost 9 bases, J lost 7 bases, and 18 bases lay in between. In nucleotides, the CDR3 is TGTGCCAGCTGCAGTAGCGATTTAGGGACCCAGTACTTC. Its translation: CASCSSDLGTQYF.

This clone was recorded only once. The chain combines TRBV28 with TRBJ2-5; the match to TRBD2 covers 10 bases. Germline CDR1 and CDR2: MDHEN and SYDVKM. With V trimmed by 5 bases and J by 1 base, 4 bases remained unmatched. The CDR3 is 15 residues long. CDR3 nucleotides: TGTGCCAGCAGTATAAGCGGGAGGGGCCAAGAGACCCAGTACTTC. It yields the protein CASSISGRGQETQYF.

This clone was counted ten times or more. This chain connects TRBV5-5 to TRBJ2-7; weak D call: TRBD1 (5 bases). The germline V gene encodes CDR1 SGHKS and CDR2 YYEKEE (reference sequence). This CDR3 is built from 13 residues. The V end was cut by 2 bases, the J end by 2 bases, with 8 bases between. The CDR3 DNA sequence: TGTGCCAGCAGCTTAGACAGACCCTACGAGCAGTACTTC. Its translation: CASSLDRPYEQYF.

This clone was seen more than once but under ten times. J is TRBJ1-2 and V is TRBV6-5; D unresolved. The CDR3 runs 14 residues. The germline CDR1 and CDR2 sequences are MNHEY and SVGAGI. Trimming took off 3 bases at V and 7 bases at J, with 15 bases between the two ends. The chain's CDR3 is CASSYNTPGSGYTF. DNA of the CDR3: TGTGCCAGCAGTTATAACACCCCGGGAAGTGGCTACACCTTC.

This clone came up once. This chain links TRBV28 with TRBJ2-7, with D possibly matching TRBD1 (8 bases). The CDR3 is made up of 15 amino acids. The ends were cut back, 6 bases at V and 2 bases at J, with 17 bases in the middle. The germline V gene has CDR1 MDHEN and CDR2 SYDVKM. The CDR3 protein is CASRISTGGAYEQYF. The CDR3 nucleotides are TGTGCCAGCAGGATCAGTACAGGGGGGGCCTACGAGCAGTACTTC.

CDR3 amino acids: CAWSVGVDRGYGNQPQHF. The DNA for the CDR3 is TGTGCCTGGAGTGTTGGGGTGGACAGGGGTTACGGCAATCAGCCCCAGCATTTT. This chain joins TRBV30 and TRBJ1-5; TRBD1 agrees at 9 bases. There are 18 residues in the CDR3. V trimming: 0 bases; J trimming: 2 bases; junction bases outside the gene matches: 11. CDR1 GTSNPN and CDR2 SVGIG come from the germline V gene (reference sequence).

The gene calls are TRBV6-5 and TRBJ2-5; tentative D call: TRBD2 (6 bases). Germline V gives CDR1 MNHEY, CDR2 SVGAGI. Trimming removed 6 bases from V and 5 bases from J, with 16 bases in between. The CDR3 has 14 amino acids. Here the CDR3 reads CASSPTGDRETQYF. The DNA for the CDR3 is TGTGCCAGCAGCCCGACGGGAGATCGCGAGACCCAGTACTTC.

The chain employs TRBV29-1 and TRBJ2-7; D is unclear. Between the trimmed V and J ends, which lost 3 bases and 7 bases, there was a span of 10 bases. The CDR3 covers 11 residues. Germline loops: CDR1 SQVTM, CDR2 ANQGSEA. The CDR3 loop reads CSVEFLTEQYF. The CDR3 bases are TGCAGCGTTGAGTTTTTAACAGAGCAGTACTTC.